What follows are 8 T cell receptor beta chains derived from one specimen sequenced in a study of shared clonotypes between healthy human individuals. Profiled with immunoSEQ multiplex PCR; TCRdb holds only in-frame clones, not every one. In the table there are about 1.5 million clones, 95% to 99% of which are singletons. The specimen sequenced was naive CD4+ T cells sorted from blood. This sample's subset: CD45RA+ positively selected. The receptors derive from a man aged 30-40 years in good health.

The genes are TRBV6-5 and TRBJ2-7, with TRBD2 matching over 9 bases. The length of the CDR3 is 14 residues. Germline assignment: CDR1 MNHEY and CDR2 SVGAGI. The V and J ends lost 5 bases and 2 bases, in that order; junction bases with no gene match: 4. The CDR3 coding sequence is TGTGCCAGCAGTCCGGGACTAGCTACCTACGAGCAGTACTTC. Residues: CASSPGLATYEQYF.

The rearrangement uses TRBV11-2 and TRBJ2-7; TRBD1 is a possible D gene (5 bases). Trimming left V 0 bases short and J 3 bases short, with 12 bases between. This CDR3 region has 15 residues. Germline V gene data show CDR1 as SGHAT and CDR2 as FQNNGV. The CDR3 sequence: CASSLDSGSGYEQYF. The CDR3 nucleotides are TGTGCCAGCAGCTTAGATTCAGGGTCGGGCTACGAGCAGTACTTC.

The rearrangement uses TRBV5-1 and TRBJ2-7; the match to TRBD1 covers 7 bases. The CDR3 sequence is 14 residues long. V dropped 2 bases and J dropped 6; count of bases not matched to a gene: 8. The germline V gene encodes CDR1 SGHRS and CDR2 YFSETQ. The CDR3 DNA sequence: TGCGCCAGCAGCTTATACAGGGGAAGTCTCGAGCAGTACTTC. This encodes CASSLYRGSLEQYF. The complete variable domain, with remaining parts taken from reference TRBV5-1 and TRBJ2-7, reads KAGVTQTPRYLIKTRGQQVTLSCSPISGHRSVSWYQQTPGQGLQFLFEYFSETQRNKGNFPGRFSGRQFSNSRSEMNVSTLELGDSALYLCASSLYRGSLEQYFGPGTRLTVT.

V and J are TRBV27 and TRBJ1-5; D call uncertain. Germline V gene data show CDR1 as MNHEY and CDR2 as SMNVEV (reference sequence). The CDR3 has 11 residues. V was cut by 7 bases and J by 8 bases, with 9 bases left in between. The CDR3 reads CASILPEPQHF. For the CDR3, the DNA is TGTGCCAGCATTCTTCCCGAGCCCCAGCATTTT.

The chain carries TRBV7-3 and TRBJ2-3; D remains ambiguous. From germline, CDR1 is SGHTA and CDR2 FQGTGA. CDR3 length: 14 amino acids. Deletions cut 3 bases from V and 1 base from J, with 8 bases between. The CDR3, as DNA: TGTGCCAGCAGCTTCTCTTCGGGCACAGATACGCAGTATTTT. This sequence encodes CASSFSSGTDTQYF.

J is TRBJ2-2 and V is TRBV4-3; 10 nucleotides agree with TRBD2. This CDR3 has 16 amino acids. V dropped 1 base and J dropped 7; count of bases not matched to a gene: 6. Germline CDR1 and CDR2: LGHNA and YSLEER. CDR3 sequence (DNA): TGCGCCAGCAGCCAAGGACTAGCGGGCGTAGACGGGGAGCTGTTTTTT. Its translation: CASSQGLAGVDGELFF.

The rearrangement links TRBV10-1 to TRBJ2-7; D uncertain. Germline V lookup: CDR1 WNHNN, CDR2 SYGVQD (reference sequence). V lost 0 bases and J 4 bases, leaving 16 bases between the germline ends. The CDR3 length is 16 residues. This CDR3 is CASSESVASERYEQYF. The DNA of the CDR3 is TGCGCCAGCAGTGAGTCTGTGGCAAGCGAGCGTTACGAGCAGTACTTC.

This chain connects TRBV10-1 to TRBJ2-1; 8 nucleotides align to TRBD2. The V segment lost 5 bases and the J segment 3 bases; nucleotides outside the gene matches: 6. This CDR3 spans 15 amino acids. Germline V gene sequence: CDR1 WNHNN, CDR2 SYGVQD (reference sequence). CDR3 sequence reads: CASSTSGAGYNEQFF. In DNA form, the CDR3 reads TGCGCCAGCAGTACTAGCGGAGCAGGCTACAATGAGCAGTTCTTC.